Sequencing of this TCR beta chain was carried out in a study of response to subunit inactivated influenza vaccine. This CDR3 comprises 15 residues. The germline V gene encodes CDR1 DFQATT and CDR2 SNEGSKA (reference sequence). V was shortened by 3 bases and J by 3 bases, with 15 bases between the two germline ends. Whole-study findings and limits: Each seasonal flu vaccination may recruit only limited new T cells, authors suggested.

TCRdb re-called the RT-PCR reads through MiXCR, storing one row per CDR3 protein. The top ten hold approximately 12% of the sample, which has hundreds of thousands of distinct CDR3 sequences, about 7.6% seen once. This clonotype was observed a handful of times. The antigen is unknown. The V gene is TRBV20-1, the J gene TRBJ1-5; D unclear. The sequence came from a man aged 45 to 70 who received an inactivated influenza vaccine. The sample in question was PBMCs from blood, obtained around 25 months after vaccination. The CDR3 sequence: CSASPPGSPNQPQHF. CDR3 sequence (DNA): TGCAGTGCTAGCCCCCCGGGAAGCCCCAATCAGCCCCAGCATTTT.